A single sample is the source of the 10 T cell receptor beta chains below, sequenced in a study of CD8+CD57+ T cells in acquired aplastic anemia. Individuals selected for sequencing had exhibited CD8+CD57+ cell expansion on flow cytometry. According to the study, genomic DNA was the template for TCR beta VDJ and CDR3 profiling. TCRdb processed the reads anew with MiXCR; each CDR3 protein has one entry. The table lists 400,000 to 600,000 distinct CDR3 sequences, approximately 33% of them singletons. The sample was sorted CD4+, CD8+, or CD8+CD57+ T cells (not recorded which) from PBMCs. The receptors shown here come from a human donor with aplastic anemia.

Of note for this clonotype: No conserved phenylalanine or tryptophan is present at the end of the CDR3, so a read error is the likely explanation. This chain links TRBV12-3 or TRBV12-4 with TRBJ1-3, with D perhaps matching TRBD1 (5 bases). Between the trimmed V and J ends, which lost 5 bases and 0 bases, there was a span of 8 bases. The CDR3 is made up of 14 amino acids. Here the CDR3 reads CASSRGHSGNTIYL. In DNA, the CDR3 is TGTGCCAGCAGTCGAGGACACTCTGGAAACACCATATATCTT.

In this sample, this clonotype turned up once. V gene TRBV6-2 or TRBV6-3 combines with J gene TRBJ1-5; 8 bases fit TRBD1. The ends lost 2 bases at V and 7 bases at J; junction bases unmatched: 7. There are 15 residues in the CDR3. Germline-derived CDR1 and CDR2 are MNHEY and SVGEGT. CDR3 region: CASSYGTGRGQPQHF. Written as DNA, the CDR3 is TGTGCCAGCAGTTACGGGACAGGCCGGGGGCAGCCCCAGCATTTT.

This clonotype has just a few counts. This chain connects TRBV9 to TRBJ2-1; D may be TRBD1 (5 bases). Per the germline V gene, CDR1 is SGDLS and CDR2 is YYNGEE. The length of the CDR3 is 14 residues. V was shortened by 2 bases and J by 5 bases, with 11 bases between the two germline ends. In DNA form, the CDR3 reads TGTGCCAGCAGCGTGCGTCAGGGTAACAATGAGCAGTTCTTC. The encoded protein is CASSVRQGNNEQFF.

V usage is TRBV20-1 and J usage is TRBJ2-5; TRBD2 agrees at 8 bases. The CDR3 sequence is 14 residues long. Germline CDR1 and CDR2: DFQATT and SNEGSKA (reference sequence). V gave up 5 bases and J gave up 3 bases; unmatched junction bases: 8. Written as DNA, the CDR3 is TGCAGTGCTTTAAGCGGGGGCGTAAAAGAGACCCAGTACTTC. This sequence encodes CSALSGGVKETQYF.

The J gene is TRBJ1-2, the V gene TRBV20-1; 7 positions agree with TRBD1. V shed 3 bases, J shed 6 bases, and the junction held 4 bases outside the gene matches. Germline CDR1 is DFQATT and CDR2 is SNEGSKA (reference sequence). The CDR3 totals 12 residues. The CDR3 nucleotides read TGCAGTGCTAGTAACAGGGGCAATGGCTACACCTTC. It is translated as CSASNRGNGYTF.

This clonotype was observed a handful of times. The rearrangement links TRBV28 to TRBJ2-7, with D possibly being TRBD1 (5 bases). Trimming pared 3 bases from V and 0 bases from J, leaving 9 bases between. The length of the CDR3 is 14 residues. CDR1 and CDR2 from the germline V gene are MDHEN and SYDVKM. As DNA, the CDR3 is TGTGCCAGCAGTTTGAGACAGAGCTCCTACGAGCAGTACTTC. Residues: CASSLRQSSYEQYF.

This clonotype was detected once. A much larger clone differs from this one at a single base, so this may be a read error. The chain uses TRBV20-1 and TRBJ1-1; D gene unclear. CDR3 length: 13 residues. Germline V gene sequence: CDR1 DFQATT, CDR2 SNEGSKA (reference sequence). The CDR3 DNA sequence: TGCAGTGCTTTGATGGTCAGGAACACTGAAGTTTTCTTT. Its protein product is CSALMVRNTEVFF.

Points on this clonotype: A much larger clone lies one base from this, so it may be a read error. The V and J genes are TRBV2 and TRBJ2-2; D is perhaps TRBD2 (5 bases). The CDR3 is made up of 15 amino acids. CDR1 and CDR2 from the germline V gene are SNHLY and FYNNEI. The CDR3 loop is CASSEATHKTGELLF. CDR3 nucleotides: TGTGCCAGCAGTGAAGCTACGCACAAGACCGGGGAGCTGCTTTTT.

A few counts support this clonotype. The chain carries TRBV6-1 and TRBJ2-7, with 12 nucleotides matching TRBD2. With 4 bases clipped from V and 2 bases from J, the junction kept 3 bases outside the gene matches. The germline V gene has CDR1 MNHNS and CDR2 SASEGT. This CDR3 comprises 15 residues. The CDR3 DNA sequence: TGTGCCAGCAGTGGACTAGCGGGGGCCCCCTACGAGCAGTACTTC. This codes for CASSGLAGAPYEQYF.

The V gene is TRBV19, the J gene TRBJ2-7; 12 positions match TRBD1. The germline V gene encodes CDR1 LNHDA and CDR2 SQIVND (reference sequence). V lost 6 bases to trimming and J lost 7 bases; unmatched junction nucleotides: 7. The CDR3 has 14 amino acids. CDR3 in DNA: TGTGCCAGTAGACCGGGACAGGGGGCTCAGGAGCAGTACTTC. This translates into CASRPGQGAQEQYF.